This T cell receptor beta chain is from a study of regulatory T cells in long-lasting Graves disease. The overall study: In persistent Graves' disease, antithyroid drugs had been taken for over 5 years and TSH receptor antibodies stayed positive.

Whole-study results and caveats: Owing to a sample size that was small, accuracy may have been reduced. Repertoires from persistent disease leaned toward TRBV28, TRBJ1-2 and TRBJ2-5.

To make TCR beta libraries, researchers used iRepertoire HTBI primers and Arm-PCR of CDR3 regions. From the multiplex PCR reads, TCRdb called clonotypes with MiXCR, one entry per CDR3 protein. Among 600,000 to 850,000 distinct CDR3 sequences listed, 25% to 35% were seen once. This clonotype was recorded a few times. The antigen is unknown. This CDR3 is 13 amino acids long. Germline V gene lookup returns CDR1 DFQATT and CDR2 SNEGSKA (reference sequence). Trimming pared 6 bases from V and 4 bases from J, leaving 16 bases between. Time point here: persistent/refractory GD, antithyroid drugs over 5 years with positive TRAb. PBMCs were the source of the RNA used for TCR sequencing.

The sequence was collected from a female donor with Graves disease. Sample: peripheral blood mononuclear cells (PBMCs), taken when the disease was refractory, from a patient treated with antithyroid drugs. The chain uses TRBV20-1 and TRBJ2-7; possible D gene TRBD1, 6 bases. DNA for the CDR3: TGCAGTGCCATGACAGGAGAAAAGTACGAGCAGTACTTC. Amino acids: CSAMTGEKYEQYF.